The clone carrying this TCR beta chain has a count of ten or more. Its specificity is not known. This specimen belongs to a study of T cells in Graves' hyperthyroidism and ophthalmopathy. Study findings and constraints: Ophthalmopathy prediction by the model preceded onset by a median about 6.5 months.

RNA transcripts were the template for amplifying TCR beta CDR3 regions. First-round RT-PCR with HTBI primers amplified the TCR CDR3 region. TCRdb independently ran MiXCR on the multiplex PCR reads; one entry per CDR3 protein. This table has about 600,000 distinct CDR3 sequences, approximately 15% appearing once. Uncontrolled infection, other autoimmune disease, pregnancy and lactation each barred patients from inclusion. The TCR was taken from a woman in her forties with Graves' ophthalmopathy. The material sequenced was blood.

The CDR3, as DNA: TGTGCCAGCAGGGGACTAGCGGGTTTCTACAATGAGCAGTTCTTC. It is translated as CASRGLAGFYNEQFF. The chain links TRBV11-2 to TRBJ2-1; 12 bases map to TRBD2. Unmatched junction bases numbered 3, after V lost 6 bases and J lost 3 bases. CDR3 size: 15 residues. CDR1 is SGHAT, CDR2 FQNNGV, per germline.